Below are 10 T cell receptor beta chains sequenced from a single sample in a study of cytomegalovirus exposure and HLA in healthy donors (dated by TCRdb to about 2017). Preparation of the library involved the immunoSEQ multiplex PCR assay. TCRdb took over this immuneACCESS table, retaining in-frame rearrangements with V and J assigned. Such tables are incomplete; in checked studies, under half of the missing clones stem from an unresolved V gene, and the remainder is unexplained. The sample table contains roughly 62,000 clones; only one count was recorded for roughly 91% of them. Around 2% of the sample is held by the ten biggest clonotypes. Sample: PBMCs. All receptors derive from a woman younger than 45 in good health and CMV-seronegative.

The V gene is TRBV9, the J gene TRBJ2-5; D is possibly TRBD2 (6 bases). CDR1 and CDR2 (germline): SGDLS, YYNGEE. Trimming removed 0 bases from V and 1 base from J, with 10 bases in between. This CDR3 has 15 amino acids. The CDR3 protein is CASSVAHGGQETQYF. The CDR3 DNA reads TGTGCCAGCAGCGTAGCTCACGGGGGCCAAGAGACCCAGTACTTC.

The chain joins TRBV6-5 to TRBJ1-2; D might be TRBD1 (6 bases). CDR1 and CDR2 (germline): MNHEY, SVGAGI. The CDR3 spans 14 residues. V gave up 5 bases and J gave up 4 bases, with 14 bases separating them. The CDR3 protein is CASSAQGSGYGYTF. CDR3 bases: TGTGCCAGCAGTGCACAGGGCTCTGGCTATGGCTACACCTTC.

The chain is built from TRBV7-9 and TRBJ1-1; weak D call: TRBD1 (5 bases). CDR1 and CDR2 (germline): SEHNR, FQNEAQ (reference sequence). CDR3 length equals 14 residues. V was pared by 0 bases and J by 7 bases, with 12 bases between. The CDR3 DNA is TGTGCCAGCAGCTTAGCTCTATTACAGGATGAAGCTTTCTTT. Its translation is CASSLALLQDEAFF.

Here the CDR3 reads CASSLRLAGATDTQYF. The CDR3 DNA follows: TGTGCCAGCAGCTTAAGGCTAGCGGGAGCCACAGATACGCAGTATTTT. This chain joins TRBV7-2 and TRBJ2-3; 10 bases are a match to TRBD2. V was pared by 2 bases and J by 2 bases, with 4 bases of the junction left unmatched. There are 16 residues in the CDR3. Germline loops: CDR1 SGHTA, CDR2 FQGNSA.

V and J are TRBV27 and TRBJ2-7; possibly TRBD2 for D (5 bases). The germline CDR1 and CDR2 sequences are MNHEY and SMNVEV (reference sequence). There are 16 residues in the CDR3. The ends were cut back, 3 bases at V and 2 bases at J, with 17 bases in the middle. This chain's CDR3 is CASSFSFGKLAYEQYF. The CDR3 DNA reads as TGTGCCAGCAGTTTTTCTTTCGGGAAATTGGCCTACGAGCAGTACTTC.

The chain employs TRBV5-1 and TRBJ2-1; 8 nucleotides line up with TRBD1. This CDR3 region has 16 residues. Looked up from germline, CDR1 is SGHRS and CDR2 is YFSETQ. The trim removed 3 bases at V and 2 bases at J, leaving 7 bases unmatched. Written as DNA, the CDR3 is TGCGCCAGCAGCTCGGAACCGGGACAGGCCTACAATGAGCAGTTCTTC. Translation: CASSSEPGQAYNEQFF.

The genes are TRBV7-2 and TRBJ2-3; D gene ambiguous. The CDR3 runs to 13 residues. Trimming cost V 5 bases and J 5 bases, with 11 bases left between them. Per the germline V gene, CDR1 is SGHTA and CDR2 is FQGNSA. CDR3 loop: CASSPNARDTQYF. For the CDR3, the DNA is TGTGCCAGCAGCCCGAACGCTAGAGATACGCAGTATTTT.

This chain connects TRBV7-2 to TRBJ1-1; 7 bases match TRBD1. The V and J ends lost 3 bases and 7 bases, in that order; junction bases with no gene match: 2. From germline, CDR1 is SGHTA and CDR2 FQGNSA. This CDR3 is 12 amino acids long. This chain's CDR3 is CASSFTGVEAFF. CDR3 coding DNA: TGTGCCAGCAGCTTCACAGGGGTTGAAGCTTTCTTT. The full variable domain, rest sourced from reference TRBV7-2 and TRBJ1-1, is GAGVSQSPSNKVTEKGKDVELRCDPISGHTALYWYRQSLGQGLEFLIYFQGNSAPDKSGLPSDRFSAERTGGSVSTLTIQRTQQEDSAVYLCASSFTGVEAFFGQGTRLTVV.

The chain employs TRBV5-4 and TRBJ1-1; TRBD1 agrees at 8 bases. Germline V gives CDR1 SGHNT, CDR2 YYREEE (reference sequence). This CDR3 has 16 residues. With 0 bases clipped from V and 5 bases from J, the junction kept 9 bases outside the gene matches. CDR3 DNA sequence: TGTGCCAGCAGCTTGGAAGGCTCAGGGGGCTGGACTGAAGCTTTCTTT. It yields the protein CASSLEGSGGWTEAFF.

This clone has more than one count but fewer than ten. The chain joins TRBV12-5 to TRBJ2-7, with 7 nucleotides matching TRBD1. Germline CDR1 LGHNT, CDR2 FRNRAP. The CDR3 is 18 amino acids. V lost 0 bases and J lost 2; bases outside the gene matches: 13. CDR3 coding DNA: TGTGCTAGTGGTTTGGTACGGAGAGGTTTACAGGGGACCTACGAGCAGTACTTC. This translates into CASGLVRRGLQGTYEQYF.